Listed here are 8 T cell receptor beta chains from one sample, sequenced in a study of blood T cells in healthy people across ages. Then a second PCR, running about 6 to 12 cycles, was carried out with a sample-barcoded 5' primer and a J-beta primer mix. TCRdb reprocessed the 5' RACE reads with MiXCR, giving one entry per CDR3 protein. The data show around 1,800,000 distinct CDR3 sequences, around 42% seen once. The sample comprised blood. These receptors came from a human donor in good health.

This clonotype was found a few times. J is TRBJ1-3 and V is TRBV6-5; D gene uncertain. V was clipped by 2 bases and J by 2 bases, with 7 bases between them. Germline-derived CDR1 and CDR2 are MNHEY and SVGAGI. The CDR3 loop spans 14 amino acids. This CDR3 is CASSYGVPGNTIYF. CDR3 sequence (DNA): TGTGCCAGCAGTTACGGAGTCCCTGGAAACACCATATATTTT.

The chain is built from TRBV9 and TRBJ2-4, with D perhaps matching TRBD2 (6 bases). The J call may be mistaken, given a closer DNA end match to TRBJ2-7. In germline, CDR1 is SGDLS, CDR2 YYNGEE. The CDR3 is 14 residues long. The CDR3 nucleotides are TGTGCCAGCAGCGTAGGCGGAGGGTTCTACGAGCAGTACTTC. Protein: CASSVGGGFYEQYF.

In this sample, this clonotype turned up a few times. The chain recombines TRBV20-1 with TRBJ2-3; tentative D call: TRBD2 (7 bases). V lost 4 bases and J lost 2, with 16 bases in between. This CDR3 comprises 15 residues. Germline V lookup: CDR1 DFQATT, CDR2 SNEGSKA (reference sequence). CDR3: CSATGGGGNTDTQYF. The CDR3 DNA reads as TGCAGTGCTACCGGAGGGGGGGGCAACACAGATACGCAGTATTTT.

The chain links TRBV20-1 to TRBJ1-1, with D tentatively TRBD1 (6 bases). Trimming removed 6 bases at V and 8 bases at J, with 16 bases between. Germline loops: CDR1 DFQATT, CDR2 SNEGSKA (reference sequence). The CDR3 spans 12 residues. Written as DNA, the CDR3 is TGCAGTGCCCGGACAGCTGACGCCGAAGCTTTCTTT. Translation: CSARTADAEAFF.

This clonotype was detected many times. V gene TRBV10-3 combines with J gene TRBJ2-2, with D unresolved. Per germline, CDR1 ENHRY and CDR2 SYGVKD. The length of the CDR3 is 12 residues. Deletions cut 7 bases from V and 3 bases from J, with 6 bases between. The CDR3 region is CAINGYTGELFF. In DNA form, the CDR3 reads TGTGCCATCAATGGGTACACCGGGGAGCTGTTTTTT.

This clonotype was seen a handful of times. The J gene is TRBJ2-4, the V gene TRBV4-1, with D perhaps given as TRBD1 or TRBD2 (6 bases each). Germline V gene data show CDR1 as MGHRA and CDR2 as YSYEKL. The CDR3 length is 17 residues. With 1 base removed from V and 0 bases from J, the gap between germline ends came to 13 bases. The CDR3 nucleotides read TGCGCCAGCAGCCAAGGTTCGGGGGCCCTAGCCAAAAACATTCAGTACTTC. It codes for CASSQGSGALAKNIQYF.

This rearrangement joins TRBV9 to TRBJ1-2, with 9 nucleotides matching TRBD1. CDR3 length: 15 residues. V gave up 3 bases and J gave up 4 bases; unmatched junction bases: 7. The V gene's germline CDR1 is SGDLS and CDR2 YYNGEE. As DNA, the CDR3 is TGTGCCAGCAGCGCTGGACAGGGGATGTTCTATGGCTACACCTTC. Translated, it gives CASSAGQGMFYGYTF.

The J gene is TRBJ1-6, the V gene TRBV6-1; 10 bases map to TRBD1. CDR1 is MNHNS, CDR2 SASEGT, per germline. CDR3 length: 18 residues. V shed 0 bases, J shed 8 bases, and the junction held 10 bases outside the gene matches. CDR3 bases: TGTGCCAGCAGTGAAGCGTATGCGACAGGGGGCGCAGATTCACCCCTCCACTTT. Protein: CASSEAYATGGADSPLHF.